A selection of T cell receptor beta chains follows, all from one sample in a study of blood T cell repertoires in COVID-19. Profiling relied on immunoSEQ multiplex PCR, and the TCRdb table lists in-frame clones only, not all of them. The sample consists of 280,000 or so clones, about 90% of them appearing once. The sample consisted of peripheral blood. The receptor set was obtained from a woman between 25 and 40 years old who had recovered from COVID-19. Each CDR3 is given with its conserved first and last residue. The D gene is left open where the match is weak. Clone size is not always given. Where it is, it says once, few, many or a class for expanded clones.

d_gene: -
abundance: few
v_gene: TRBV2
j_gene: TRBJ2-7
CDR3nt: TGTGCCAGCAGTGACTGGGGGCGCAGCTCCTACGAGCAGTACTTC
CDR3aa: CASSDWGRSSYEQYF

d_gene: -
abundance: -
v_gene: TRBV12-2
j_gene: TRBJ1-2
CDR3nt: TGTGCAAGTCGCTTACGCACCCAGGGTAGATTTTCGGGCTATGGCTACACCTTC
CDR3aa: CASRLRTQGRFSGYGYTF

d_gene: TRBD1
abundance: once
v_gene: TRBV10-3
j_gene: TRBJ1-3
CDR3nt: TGTGCCATCAGTGACACCGGGACAGGGGTGGACACCATATATTTT
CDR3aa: CAISDTGTGVDTIYF

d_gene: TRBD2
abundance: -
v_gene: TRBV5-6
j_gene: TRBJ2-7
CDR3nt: TGTGCCAGCAGCCAACTAGCGGGGGAGCAGTACTTC
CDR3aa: CASSQLAGEQYF

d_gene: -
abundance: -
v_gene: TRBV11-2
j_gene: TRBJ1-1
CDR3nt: TGTGCCAGCAGCTTAGAAACCACAGCAACCAACACTGAAGCTTTCTTT
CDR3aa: CASSLETTATNTEAFF

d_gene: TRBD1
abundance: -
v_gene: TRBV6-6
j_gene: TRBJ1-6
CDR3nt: TGTGCCAGCAGTTACCGGGACAGGGTAGGATCACCCCTCCACTTT
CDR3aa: CASSYRDRVGSPLHF

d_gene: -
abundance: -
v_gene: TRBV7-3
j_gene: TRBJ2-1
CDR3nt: TGTGCCAGCAGCTTAACTCAAGCGGCTCAGCAGTTCTTC
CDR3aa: CASSLTQAAQQFF

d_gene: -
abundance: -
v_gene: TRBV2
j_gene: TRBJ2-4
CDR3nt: TGTGCCAGCAGGCACAGGGGCTGGAGGGACATTCAGTACTTC
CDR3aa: CASRHRGWRDIQYF

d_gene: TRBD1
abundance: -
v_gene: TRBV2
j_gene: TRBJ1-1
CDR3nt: TGTGCCAGCAGACCGACAGGGGGCGGCACTGAAGCTTTCTTT
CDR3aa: CASRPTGGGTEAFF

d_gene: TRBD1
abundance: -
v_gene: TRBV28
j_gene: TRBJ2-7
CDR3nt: TGTGCCAGCAGCCGATACCAGGGGGTACACGAGCAGTACTTC
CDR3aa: CASSRYQGVHEQYF

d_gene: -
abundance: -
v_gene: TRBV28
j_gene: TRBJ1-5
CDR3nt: TGTGCCAGCAGGATAGTACAGGGCCCTCAGCCCCAGCATTTT
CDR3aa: CASRIVQGPQPQHF

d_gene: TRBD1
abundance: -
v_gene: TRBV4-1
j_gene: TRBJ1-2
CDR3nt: TGCGCCAGCAGCTTAGGGACAGGGGAATATGGCTACACCTTC
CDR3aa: CASSLGTGEYGYTF

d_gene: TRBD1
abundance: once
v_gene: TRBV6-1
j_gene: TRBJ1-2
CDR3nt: TGTGCCAGCAGTGATCGGGACAGGTCTTACTATGGCTACACCTTC
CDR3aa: CASSDRDRSYYGYTF

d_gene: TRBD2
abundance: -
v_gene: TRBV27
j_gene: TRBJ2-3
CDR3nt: TGTGCCAGCAGTTTATCTAATAGGGACTACAGCACAGATACGCAGTATTTT
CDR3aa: CASSLSNRDYSTDTQYF

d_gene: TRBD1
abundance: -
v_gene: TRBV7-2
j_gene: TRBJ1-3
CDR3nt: TGTGCCAGCAGCTTCGACAGGGGTGGAAACACCATATATTTT
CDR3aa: CASSFDRGGNTIYF

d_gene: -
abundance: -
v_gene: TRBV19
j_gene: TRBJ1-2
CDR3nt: TGTGCCAGTAGTATGGCGGCTTATGGCTACACCTTC
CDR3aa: CASSMAAYGYTF

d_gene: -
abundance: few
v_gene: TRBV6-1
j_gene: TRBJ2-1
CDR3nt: TGTGCCAGCAGTGACCGGGACAAATACAATGAGCAGTTCTTC
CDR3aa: CASSDRDKYNEQFF

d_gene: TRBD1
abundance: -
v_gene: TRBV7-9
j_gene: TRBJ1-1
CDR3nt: TGTGCCAGCAGCGGCCGACAGGGGGTCCCTGAAGCTTTCTTT
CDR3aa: CASSGRQGVPEAFF

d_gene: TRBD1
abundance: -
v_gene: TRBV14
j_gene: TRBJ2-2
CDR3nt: TGTGCCAGCAGCCGAATGACAGGGGGACGCACCGGGGAGCTGTTTTTT
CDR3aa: CASSRMTGGRTGELFF

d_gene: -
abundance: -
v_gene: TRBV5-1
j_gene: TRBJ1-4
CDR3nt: TGCGCCAGCAGCCTTACGGGGAATGATGAAAAACTGTTTTTT
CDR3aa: CASSLTGNDEKLFF

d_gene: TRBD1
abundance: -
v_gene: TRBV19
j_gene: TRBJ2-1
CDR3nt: TGTGCCAGTAGTATAGCCCAGGGGGCTGAGCAGTTCTTC
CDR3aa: CASSIAQGAEQFF

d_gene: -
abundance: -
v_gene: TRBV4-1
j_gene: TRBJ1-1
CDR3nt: TGCGCCAGCAGCCATGAGGCCGGGAAGAACACTGAAGCTTTCTTT
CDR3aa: CASSHEAGKNTEAFF

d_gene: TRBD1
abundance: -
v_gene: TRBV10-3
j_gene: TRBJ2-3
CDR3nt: TGTGCCATCAGTGAGTCCCCGACAGGGGCCCGGACAGATACGCAGTATTTT
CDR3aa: CAISESPTGARTDTQYF

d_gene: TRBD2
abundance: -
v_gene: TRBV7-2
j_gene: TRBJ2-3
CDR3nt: TGTGCCAGCAGCATAAGCGGGGCTCTCACAGATACGCAGTATTTT
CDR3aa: CASSISGALTDTQYF

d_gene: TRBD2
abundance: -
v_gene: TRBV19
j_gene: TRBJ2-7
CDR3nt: TGTGCCAGTAGCTCCGGGACTAGCGGGAGATCAATGGGCTACGAGCAGTACTTC
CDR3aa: CASSSGTSGRSMGYEQYF

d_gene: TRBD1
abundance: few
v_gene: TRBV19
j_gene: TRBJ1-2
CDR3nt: TGTGCCAGTAGGACAGGGGCTCGTGGCTACACCTTC
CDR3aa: CASRTGARGYTF